The sequence of this T cell receptor beta chain was determined in a study of blood T cell repertoires in COVID-19 (dated by TCRdb to the early 2020s). With respect to the entire study: Samples from collaborators originated in the United States, Italy and Spain and spanned both the acute and convalescent phases of COVID-19. The material from the prospective study consisted of cDNA or gDNA derived from T cells, B-cell-depleted T cells, or PBMCs. Subjects who had been exposed to COVID-19, were actively infected with it, or had recovered from it provided the deeply sampled blood TCRbeta repertoires that made up the dataset. The repertoires were made available in a free public database intended to serve as a resource for research on the immune response to SARS-CoV-2. The samples were drawn from the first 160 participants of the ongoing ImmuneRACE study and from under 1,500 subjects provided by 6 global collaborators. A de-identified subject ID, COVID-19 status, age in years and sex were almost always included in the sample metadata. Where HLA class I and class II types were available, the types were taken from metadata supplied by the sample provider, not from assay-based typing. Beyond this particular receptor, the publication reports: The amount of clinical and demographic metadata varied by source and participant and was provided uncurated.

TCRbeta CDR3 regions were amplified from genomic DNA using the immunoSEQ Assay, a bias-controlled multiplex PCR. The source study handled its data this way. The number of nucleated cells in each sample was estimated by amplification of reference gene primers within the assay. Sequence reads were collapsed and filtered to measure the absolute abundance of every unique TCRbeta CDR3 rearrangement. For each sample, productive Simpson clonality was calculated by taking the square root of Simpson's diversity index across productive rearrangements. TCRdb retrieved this table from immuneACCESS and kept in-frame rearrangements only. Not all clones are present; in checked studies, unresolved V genes account for under half, and no reason is known for the remainder. That table is the source of V, J and clone size, and D and trimming were worked out from the DNA. Present in this sample are roughly 280,000 clones, 88% of which were seen just once. The ten largest clones capture approximately 11% of the sample.

One collaborating source in Seattle enrolled patients while the patients were actively infected and followed the patients over time throughout the course of disease. Collaborating institutions collected whole blood in K2EDTA tubes following their own protocols. For TCRbeta analysis, collaborators shipped samples in one of three forms: frozen whole blood, isolated PBMCs, or DNA extracted from either of those sample types. This clone occurred once. Its antigen remains undetermined. No quality values exist for individual bases; no much larger clone is one base distant. Reading the germline V gene (reference sequence) gives CDR1 SGHKS and CDR2 YYEKEE. From the cysteine up to the phenylalanine, the CDR3 has a length of 14 residues. Here the CDR3 DNA is all that survives: 42 bases in frame from base 1. Relative to germline, V is missing 2 bases and J is missing 5 bases, with 6 bases of the junction outside any gene match.

The clonotype was recovered from a woman younger than 45 with COVID-19, enrolled during active disease. Material for sequencing was peripheral blood. The V and J genes are TRBV5-5 and TRBJ1-2, with TRBD1 identical over 7 junction bases. The CDR3 is CASSFTGVGYGYTF. The base sequence is TGTGCCAGCAGCTTTACAGGGGTGGGGTATGGCTACACCTTC.